The rows below give T cell receptor beta chains drawn from one sample of a study of CD8 T cells in ankylosing spondylitis. TCRdb re-analysed the 5' RACE reads in MiXCR, keeping a single row per CDR3 protein. The table has 250,000 to 400,000 distinct CDR3 sequences, 11% seen once; the top ten hold 8% to 9.5%. Input material: blood, either unsorted or a sorted T cell fraction (not recorded which). These receptors all come from a female donor with ankylosing spondylitis or in good health (not recorded which). The CDR3 runs from the conserved cysteine through the conserved F or W. Each record gives: J gene, V gene, D gene, clone size, CDR3 DNA, CDR3 protein. D genes are given only for firm matches. Part of the rows lack a size; the others show once, few, many or a class for expanded clones.

TRBJ2-2 TRBV7-2 . many TGTGCCAGCAGCTACGATGCGAACACCGGGGAGCTGTTTTTT CASSYDANTGELFF
TRBJ2-1 TRBV7-9 TRBD1 . TGTGCCAGCAGCATCGCACCGGGACAGGCTTACAATGAGCAGTTCTTC CASSIAPGQAYNEQFF
TRBJ1-2 TRBV7-2 . many TGTGCCAGCAGCTTTAGGACCGACTATGGCTACACCTTC CASSFRTDYGYTF
TRBJ2-2 TRBV5-6 . . TGTGCCAGCAGCTTGCCGAACCCGAACACCGGGGAGCTGTTTTTT CASSLPNPNTGELFF
TRBJ2-4 TRBV9 . many TGTGCCAGCAGCGTATCCGGGTCTCGGAACATTCAGTACTTC CASSVSGSRNIQYF
TRBJ2-1 TRBV15 . many TGTGCCACCCTACCTACGGCAGACTACAATGAGCAGTTCTTC CATLPTADYNEQFF
TRBJ1-6 TRBV7-2 TRBD1 few TGTGCCAGCAGCTTTGCAAGAGACAGGGGGCGGCCACCCCTCCACTTT CASSFARDRGRPPLHF
TRBJ2-7 TRBV5-6 . . TGTGCCAGCAGCCGAGCGGGCGAGCAGTACTTC CASSRAGEQYF
TRBJ1-1 TRBV20-1 . many TGCAGTGCTGCCCTCCCGGTATCTGTGAACACTGAAGCTTTCTTT CSAALPVSVNTEAFF
TRBJ2-5 TRBV20-1 TRBD2 many TGCAGTGCTCTAATAGCGGGGGCGTACCAAGAGACCCAGTACTTC CSALIAGAYQETQYF
TRBJ2-3 TRBV28 TRBD1 many TGTGCCAGCATCTTTTCGGACAGGCCCGGCGATACGCAGTATTTT CASIFSDRPGDTQYF
TRBJ2-2 TRBV4-2 TRBD2 few TGTGCCAGCAGCCCAATTAAGACTAGCGGGGGCGGGGAGCTGTTTTTT CASSPIKTSGGGELFF
TRBJ1-4 TRBV7-9 . . TGTGCCAGCAGCTTAGTCCGGTCGAATGAAAAACTGTTTTTT CASSLVRSNEKLFF
TRBJ1-2 TRBV7-2 . many TGTGCCAGCAGCTTAGGAACCGTTTCTTTTGGCTACACCTTC CASSLGTVSFGYTF
TRBJ2-5 TRBV20-1 . many TGCAGTGCTCCCCTTCCGGGACTCGTAGAGACCCAGTACTTC CSAPLPGLVETQYF
TRBJ1-1 TRBV6-2/TRBV6-3 . many TGTGCCAGCAGTCCACGGGGCCAGGATCTCCTGAACACTGAAGCTTTCTTT CASSPRGQDLLNTEAFF
TRBJ1-1 TRBV7-9 . . TGTGCCAGCAGCCCGGGGATGAACACTGAAGCTTTCTTT CASSPGMNTEAFF
TRBJ2-1 TRBV6-5 TRBD2 many TGTGCCAGCAGTTACTCACAGGGACTAGCGGGAGCACATGAGCAGTTCTTC CASSYSQGLAGAHEQFF
TRBJ1-3 TRBV30 TRBD1 few TGTGCCTGGTCTCGACAGGGGGCTGGAAACACCATATATTTT CAWSRQGAGNTIYF
TRBJ1-5 TRBV12-3/TRBV12-4 TRBD1 . TGTGCCAGCAGTTTAGAGACAGGGGTGGACAATCAGCCCCACCATTTT CASSLETGVDNQPHHF
TRBJ1-5 TRBV7-2 . many TGTGCCAGCAGCTTCCCCCACGCGGGGCCCCAGCATTTT CASSFPHAGPQHF
TRBJ2-1 TRBV5-1 . many TGCGCCAGCAGCTTTATACATCGGGTAGCAGCGTATGAGCAGTTCTTC CASSFIHRVAAYEQFF
TRBJ1-2 TRBV6-1 TRBD1 many TGTGCCAGCAGCGTGGGACAGGGGAACTATGGCTACACCTTC CASSVGQGNYGYTF
TRBJ1-1 TRBV20-1 . . TGCAGTGCTAGGAGAGATGCTTTCTTCACTGAAGCTTTCTTT CSARRDAFFTEAFF
TRBJ2-1 TRBV7-9 TRBD2 few TGTGCCAGCAGCCCATTTTCTAGCGGCGAGGAGTTCTTC CASSPFSSGEEFF
TRBJ2-2 TRBV27 TRBD1 many TGTGCCAGCAGCGGACAGGGGGTCATGAACACCGGGGAGCTGTTTTTT CASSGQGVMNTGELFF
TRBJ2-5 TRBV20-1 . many TGCAGTGCTAGTAGATCGGGCGCAGAGACCCAGTACTTC CSASRSGAETQYF
TRBJ2-7 TRBV12-3/TRBV12-4 . many TGTGCCAGCAGTTTGGTGGGGGTTCGCCCCTACGAGCAGTACTTC CASSLVGVRPYEQYF
TRBJ2-1 TRBV20-1 TRBD1 few TGCAGTGCTAGACTTGACCTCCGGACAGGCGGTGAGCAGTTCTTC CSARLDLRTGGEQFF
TRBJ2-2 TRBV7-9 TRBD1 few TGTGCCAGCAGCCCGGGACAGGGAAGAACCGGGGAGCTGTTTTTT CASSPGQGRTGELFF
TRBJ2-7 TRBV11-2 . many TGTGCCAGCAGCTTAGTGAGCGGCTACGAGCAGTACTTC CASSLVSGYEQYF
TRBJ2-1 TRBV7-2 . . TGTGCCAGCAGCTTAGGGTGGGGTACCTACAATGAGCAGTTCTTC CASSLGWGTYNEQFF
TRBJ2-1 TRBV28 . . TGTGCCAGCAGTTGGACAGAGGGCGGGTCGGGCAATGAGCAGTTCTTC CASSWTEGGSGNEQFF
TRBJ1-5 TRBV30 . few TGTGCCTGGAGTCCCGGCCCGCAGTGGAGCAATCAGCCCCAGCATTTT CAWSPGPQWSNQPQHF
TRBJ2-3 TRBV20-1 TRBD2 many TGCAGTGCTAGTACCAGCGGGGGAGCGAGCACAGATACGCAGTATTTT CSASTSGGASTDTQYF
TRBJ2-1 TRBV15 TRBD2 . TGTGCCACCAGCAGAGATCTAGGGATAGCGGGGGGTAATGAGCAGTTCTTC CATSRDLGIAGGNEQFF
TRBJ2-7 TRBV5-1 TRBD2 many TGCGCCAGCAGCTCCCGCGGGAGATCCTACGAGCAGTACTTC CASSSRGRSYEQYF